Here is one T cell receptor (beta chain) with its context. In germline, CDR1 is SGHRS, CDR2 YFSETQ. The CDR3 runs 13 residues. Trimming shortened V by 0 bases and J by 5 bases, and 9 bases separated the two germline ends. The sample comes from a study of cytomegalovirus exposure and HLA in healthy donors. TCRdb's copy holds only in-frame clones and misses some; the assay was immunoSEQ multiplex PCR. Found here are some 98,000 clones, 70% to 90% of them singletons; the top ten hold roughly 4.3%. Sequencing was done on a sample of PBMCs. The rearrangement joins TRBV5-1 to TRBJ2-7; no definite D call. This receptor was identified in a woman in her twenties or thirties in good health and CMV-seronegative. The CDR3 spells CASSLAGSNEQYF. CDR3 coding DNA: TGCGCCAGCAGCTTGGCCGGGTCCAACGAGCAGTACTTC.